This TCR beta chain is drawn from a study of cytomegalovirus exposure and HLA in healthy donors. General observations from the study: The study recorded 164 TCR beta chains that were cytomegalovirus-associated.

V was clipped by 5 bases and J by 10 bases; unmatched bases: 7. The CDR3 runs to 14 residues. From germline, CDR1 is MNHEY and CDR2 SVGAGI. Vbeta (60) and Jbeta (13) primers were used in the PCR. Method: immunoSEQ multiplex PCR; TCRdb's copy keeps in-frame clones and lacks some. The sample has 150,000 to 200,000 clones, around nine tenths seen once. For this clone: Its antigen is currently unknown.

Input material: PBMCs. This chain uses TRBV6-5 with TRBJ1-6; 8 bases align to TRBD1. This sequence was found in a woman under 30 in good health and CMV-seronegative. The CDR3 region is CASSRTGLGSPLHF. Written as DNA, the CDR3 is TGTGCCAGCAGTCGGACAGGGTTAGGATCACCCCTCCACTTT.